This T cell receptor beta chain is drawn from a study of graft-versus-host responses after intestinal transplantation. The assay was immunoSEQ multiplex PCR, and TCRdb's table has in-frame clones only and misses some. The sample has approximately 7,100 clones, approximately 90% seen once; the top ten hold 4.9%. This clone was seen a handful of times. Its antigen is unidentified. Per germline, CDR1 SGHNT and CDR2 YYREEE (reference sequence). The CDR3 is 13 amino acids. The V and J ends lost 3 bases and 4 bases, in that order; junction bases with no gene match: 3. Broader study findings: GvH clones occurred in recipient marrow; some first appeared in ileum or blood. There was an association between peak levels of circulating GvH clones and early post-transplant HvG declines.

Material: PBMCs, obtained around 80 days after transplant. This TCR was recovered from a human patient who received an intestinal transplant, so some T cells may come from the graft donor. The chain joins TRBV5-4 to TRBJ1-2; 7 positions agree with TRBD1. The CDR3: CASSWGQIYGYTF. In DNA, the CDR3 is TGTGCCAGCAGCTGGGGACAGATCTATGGCTACACCTTC.